What follows are 26 T cell receptor beta chains derived from one specimen sequenced in a study of control samples from healthy donors and cancer patients. The assay was immunoSEQ multiplex PCR, and TCRdb's table has in-frame clones only and misses some. The sample includes approximately 100,000 clones, over 65% seen only once; the top ten take 2% to 2.5%. The sample comprised blood. These receptors were collected from a middle-aged woman in good health.

V and J are TRBV5-1 and TRBJ1-1; no reliable D call. V lost 1 base and J 4 bases, leaving 14 bases between the germline ends. The CDR3 covers 15 residues. Germline loops: CDR1 SGHRS, CDR2 YFSETQ. DNA for the CDR3: TGCGCCAGCAGCTTGTCTAGTCACAGACGCACTGAAGCTTTCTTT. It specifies CASSLSSHRRTEAFF.

The chain links TRBV11-3 to TRBJ2-2; tentatively, D is TRBD1 (6 bases). This CDR3 region has 15 residues. The germline V gene has CDR1 SGHNT and CDR2 YENEEA. V lost 5 bases and J lost 7, with 17 bases in between. The CDR3 protein is CASSRFTGQDGELFF. In DNA, the CDR3 is TGTGCCAGCAGCCGTTTTACAGGGCAGGACGGGGAGCTGTTTTTT.

The chain carries TRBV6-1 and TRBJ2-7; 9 bases line up with TRBD2. The V gene end was trimmed by 2 bases and the J gene end by 6 bases; junction bases not matched to a gene: 11. The germline gives CDR1 MNHNS, CDR2 SASEGT. CDR3 length: 16 amino acids. CDR3 DNA: TGTGCCAGCAGTGAACACCTTGCGGGGGGGCCCGGCGAGCAGTACTTC. Its protein is CASSEHLAGGPGEQYF.

This clone was observed a single time. This chain uses TRBV19 with TRBJ2-7; possible D gene TRBD2, 5 bases. V was cut by 1 base and J by 7 bases, with 8 bases left in between. Germline-derived CDR1 and CDR2 are LNHDA and SQIVND (reference sequence). The CDR3 is 12 residues long. CDR3 amino acids: CASSIGELEQYF. CDR3 DNA: TGTGCCAGTAGTATAGGGGAGTTAGAGCAGTACTTC.

This clone was seen more than once but under ten times. The gene calls are TRBV3-1 (or the pseudogene TRBV3-2) and TRBJ2-7; possibly TRBD1 for D (5 bases). Between the trimmed V and J ends, which lost 5 bases and 3 bases, there was a span of 20 bases. CDR1 and CDR2 (germline): LGHDT, YNNKEL (reference sequence). The CDR3 is 16 amino acids. The CDR3 protein is CASSSVDQGMVYEQYF. The CDR3 DNA reads TGTGCCAGCAGCTCCGTCGACCAGGGCATGGTCTACGAGCAGTACTTC.

The chain carries TRBV30 and TRBJ1-6; TRBD1 is a possible D gene (5 bases). Germline V CDR1 and CDR2: GTSNPN, SVGIG (reference sequence). Deletions cut 4 bases from V and 2 bases from J, with 6 bases between. CDR3 length: 13 residues. Written as DNA, the CDR3 is TGTGCCTGGACGGACACCTATAATTCACCCCTCCACTTT. Amino acid sequence: CAWTDTYNSPLHF.

The V and J genes are TRBV2 and TRBJ1-4, with 9 bases lining up with TRBD1. The CDR3 is 15 amino acids. CDR1 is SNHLY, CDR2 FYNNEI, per germline. Losses at the gene ends were 10 bases for V and 8 bases for J; bases not matched to a gene: 14. CDR3 DNA: TGTGCCACCTCTCTCCGGGGGGGGACAGGGGAAAAACTGTTTTTT. It specifies CATSLRGGTGEKLFF.

This sequence joins TRBV12-3 or TRBV12-4 and TRBJ1-2; D perhaps matches TRBD1 (5 bases). V was clipped by 7 bases and J by 4 bases, with 13 bases between them. The CDR3 length is 13 residues. This CDR3 is CASTPTGGYGYTF. Here the CDR3 DNA reads TGTGCCAGCACCCCGACGGGGGGCTATGGCTACACCTTC.

The V and J genes are TRBV12-3 or TRBV12-4 and TRBJ2-7; D remains unclear. V was shortened by 2 bases and J by 6 bases, with 5 bases between the two germline ends. The CDR3 has 11 residues. The CDR3 loop reads CASSLMFEQYF. The CDR3, as DNA: TGTGCCAGCAGTTTAATGTTCGAGCAGTACTTC.

J is TRBJ1-1 and V is TRBV18; D is unclear. The CDR3 has 15 amino acids. Trimming pared 2 bases from V and 0 bases from J, leaving 10 bases between. Germline V gene data show CDR1 as KGHSH and CDR2 as LQKENI. The CDR3 DNA reads TGTGCCAGCTCACCAGTTCGACGGATGAACACTGAAGCTTTCTTT. This encodes CASSPVRRMNTEAFF. The full variable domain, rest sourced from reference TRBV18 and TRBJ1-1, is NAGVMQNPRHLVRRRGQEARLRCSPMKGHSHVYWYRQLPEEGLKFMVYLQKENIIDESGMPKERFSAEFPKEGPSILRIQQVVRGDSAAYFCASSPVRRMNTEAFFGQGTRLTVV.

The gene calls are TRBV7-2 and TRBJ1-2; D gene uncertain. V was trimmed by 3 bases and J by 1 base, leaving 9 bases between them. Per the germline V gene, CDR1 is SGHTA and CDR2 is FQGNSA. CDR3 length equals 14 residues. In nucleotides, the CDR3 is TGTGCCAGCAGCTTCCTCGGAGTTAACTATGGCTACACCTTC. This translates into CASSFLGVNYGYTF.

The CDR3 coding sequence is TGCGCCAGCAGTGAGGGGCAAGGGAACACTGAAGCTTTCTTT. Its translation is CASSEGQGNTEAFF. V and J are TRBV10-1 and TRBJ1-1, with D uncertain. There are 14 residues in the CDR3. Germline CDR1 reads WNHNN; CDR2 reads SYGVQD (reference sequence). Trimming removed 2 bases at V and 1 base at J, with 8 bases between.

The chain combines TRBV27 with TRBJ2-3; D is uncertain. The V end lost 5 bases, the J end lost 0 bases, and 15 bases lay between the germline ends. The germline V gene encodes CDR1 MNHEY and CDR2 SMNVEV (reference sequence). The CDR3 is 16 residues long. The CDR3 region is CASSLRTQASTDTQYF. The CDR3 nucleotides are TGTGCCAGCAGTCTAAGGACGCAAGCTAGCACAGATACGCAGTATTTT.

This chain links TRBV18 with TRBJ1-6; D not certain. V lost 8 bases, J lost 9 bases, and 14 bases lay in between. The CDR3 extends over 13 amino acids. CDR1 KGHSH and CDR2 LQKENI come from the germline V gene. The CDR3 here is CASTGQSGSPLHF. CDR3 coding DNA: TGTGCCAGCACTGGGCAAAGCGGTTCACCCCTCCACTTT.

The chain recombines TRBV18 with TRBJ1-6, with D unclear. The germline CDR1 and CDR2 sequences are KGHSH and LQKENI. The CDR3 contains 13 residues. Trimming left V 3 bases short and J 7 bases short, with 7 bases between. As DNA, the CDR3 is TGTGCCAGCTCACCTGGGCAGAATTCACCCCTCCACTTT. Translation: CASSPGQNSPLHF.

The chain has TRBV7-6 and TRBJ1-1; D gene ambiguous. The CDR3 runs to 13 residues. Per the germline V gene, CDR1 is SGHVS and CDR2 is FNYEAQ. Trimming cost V 5 bases and J 1 base, with 8 bases left between them. The CDR3 DNA sequence: TGTGCCAGCAGCAGCCAGGAGAACACTGAAGCTTTCTTT. It translates to CASSSQENTEAFF.

This chain's CDR3 is CASSERTSGGANTQYF. The CDR3 DNA reads as TGTGCCAGCAGTGAAAGGACTAGCGGGGGGGCAAATACGCAGTATTTT. J is TRBJ2-3 and V is TRBV6-4; TRBD2 matches at 15 bases. Germline trimming cut 3 bases from V and 7 bases from J; bases unmatched to any gene: 5. The germline gives CDR1 MRHNA, CDR2 SNTAGT. The CDR3 has 16 residues.

The chain couples TRBV5-6 to TRBJ1-6; possible D gene TRBD1, 6 bases. CDR1 and CDR2 (germline): SGHDT, YYEEEE. Trimming took off 4 bases at V and 9 bases at J, with 20 bases between the two ends. This CDR3 contains 16 residues. The CDR3, as DNA: TGTGCCAGCAGCCGCGGACTACAGGGTTCGACTTCACCCCTCCACTTT. Residues: CASSRGLQGSTSPLHF. Full variable domain (outside the CDR3, taken from reference TRBV5-6 and TRBJ1-6): DAGVTQSPTHLIKTRGQQVTLRCSPKSGHDTVSWYQQALGQGPQFIFQYYEEEERQRGNFPDRFSGHQFPNYSSELNVNALLLGDSALYLCASSRGLQGSTSPLHFGNGTRLTVT.

This chain joins TRBV10-2 and TRBJ1-4; D is perhaps TRBD1 (5 bases). The CDR3 runs 14 residues. V shed 6 bases and J shed 3 bases, with 11 bases lying between them. Germline CDR1 WSHSY, CDR2 SAAADI. CDR3 protein: CASRRGPSNEKLFF. The DNA of the CDR3 is TGCGCCAGCAGGAGGGGACCGTCTAATGAAAAACTGTTTTTT.

V gene TRBV2 combines with J gene TRBJ2-3, with 12 bases identical to TRBD2. The CDR3 runs 15 residues. The germline V gene encodes CDR1 SNHLY and CDR2 FYNNEI. Trimming removed 2 bases from V and 4 bases from J; junction bases left unmatched: 1. The CDR3 bases are TGTGCCAGCAGTGAACTAGCGGGGGGGCCAGATACGCAGTATTTT. Translated: CASSELAGGPDTQYF.

The chain has TRBV19 and TRBJ1-2, with 8 bases matching TRBD1. Germline CDR1 reads LNHDA; CDR2 reads SQIVND (reference sequence). After removal of 4 bases from V and 6 bases from J, the junction contained 7 bases not matched to a gene. This CDR3 is built from 14 residues. For the CDR3, the DNA is TGTGCCAGTAGTAGGACAGGGCCTGTTAATGGCTACACCTTC. It is translated as CASSRTGPVNGYTF.

The J gene is TRBJ2-4, the V gene TRBV9, with D possibly being TRBD2 (6 bases). The CDR3 consists of 15 residues. CDR1 SGDLS and CDR2 YYNGEE come from the germline V gene. Between the trimmed V and J ends, which lost 0 bases and 6 bases, there was a span of 13 bases. CDR3 sequence: CASSVDSGLLNIQYF. CDR3 nucleotides: TGTGCCAGCAGCGTAGATTCGGGACTCTTAAACATTCAGTACTTC.

The chain links TRBV7-6 to TRBJ1-1, with D hard to call. Per germline, CDR1 SGHVS and CDR2 FNYEAQ. CDR3 size: 13 residues. V was cut by 4 bases and J by 2 bases, with 8 bases left in between. CDR3 sequence: CASSSDGNTEAFF. For the CDR3, the DNA is TGTGCCAGCAGCTCGGACGGAAACACTGAAGCTTTCTTT.

This clone was picked up one time. This chain joins TRBV6-5 and TRBJ1-4, with 9 nucleotides matching TRBD1. The CDR3 spans 13 residues. J gave up 6 bases and V 7 bases, and 3 bases lay outside the gene matches. Germline V gives CDR1 MNHEY, CDR2 SVGAGI. The CDR3 region is CASTRDRDEKLFF. DNA of the CDR3: TGTGCCAGCACCCGGGACAGGGATGAAAAACTGTTTTTT.

The chain links TRBV6-5 to TRBJ2-4; 7 nucleotides agree with TRBD1. After removal of 5 bases from V and 6 bases from J, the junction contained 7 bases not matched to a gene. Germline CDR1 is MNHEY and CDR2 is SVGAGI. There are 14 residues in the CDR3. For the CDR3, the DNA is TGTGCCAGCAGTAGACAGGGATCCCTAAACATTCAGTACTTC. Translated: CASSRQGSLNIQYF.

The chain carries TRBV27 and TRBJ1-1, with TRBD1 matching 7 bases. J gave up 6 bases and V 5 bases, and 6 bases lay outside the gene matches. Germline V CDR1 and CDR2: MNHEY, SMNVEV (reference sequence). CDR3 size: 13 residues. CDR3 coding DNA: TGTGCCAGCAGTCTGACAGGGACCGCTGAAGCTTTCTTT. Translation gives CASSLTGTAEAFF.